This TCR beta chain was obtained from a study of breast tumors, draining lymph nodes, adjacent tissues. Study-wide results and limits: Compared with lymph nodes, tumors were less diverse; compared with nontumor tissue, more. Luminal-like breast cancer showed significantly higher tumor–nontumor repertoire similarity than basal-like.

From germline, CDR1 is DFQATT and CDR2 SNEGSKA (reference sequence). V shed 1 base and J shed 7 bases, with 16 bases lying between them. The CDR3 is made up of 14 amino acids. TCRdb analysed the multiplex PCR reads with MiXCR anew, one entry per CDR3 protein. The sample contains fewer than 250,000 distinct CDR3 sequences, less than 40% of which appear only once. Axillary draining lymph nodes of breast cancer patients supplied the node samples. A few counts support this clonotype. Its antigen is unknown. A read error is possible here, since a much larger clone lies one base away. The V gene is TRBV20-1, the J gene TRBJ2-5, with D tentatively TRBD2 (7 bases). This clonotype was sampled from a female donor with breast cancer. Some clones in this sample may be carry-over from other donors' samples. The sample taken for sequencing was axillary lymph node tissue. CDR3 bases: TGCAGTGCTAGAGCCGCAGGGAGGGGGGCGACCCAGTACTTC. It yields the protein CSARAAGRGATQYF.